These T cell receptor beta chains were read from a single sample in a study of T cell repertoires in cytomegalovirus infection. Antigens for these TCRs are unknown. TCRdb re-called the reads with MiXCR, one entry per CDR3 protein. The table records 700,000 to 900,000 distinct CDR3 sequences, under 35% of them present only once. This sample comprised cultured CD8+ T cells from PBMCs, obtained from culture after CMV antigen stimulation. These receptors all stem from a human donor in good health (CMV status not recorded). Some clones in this sample may be carry-over from other donors' samples. Each CDR3 is given with its conserved first and last residue. D genes are given only for firm matches. The listing skips clone size in some rows; elsewhere it reads once, few, many or a size class.

V gene	clone size	D gene	J gene	CDR3 DNA	CDR3 protein
TRBV19	-	TRBD1	TRBJ1-1	TGTGCCAGTAGTACCGGACAGGGGTACACTGAAGCTTTCTTT	CASSTGQGYTEAFF
TRBV6-5	few	TRBD1	TRBJ2-1	TGTGCCAGCGCTACAGGGGGTGAGCAGTTCTTC	CASATGGEQFF
TRBV7-9	-	TRBD1	TRBJ2-1	TGTGCCAGCAACCCCGGGACAGCCAATGAGCAGTCCTTC	CASNPGTANEQSF
TRBV6-6	-	-	TRBJ1-1	TGTGCCAGCAGTTACTACCCTTTGGGGCAGAAGAACACTGAAGCTTTCTTT	CASSYYPLGQKNTEAFF
TRBV11-2	few	TRBD2	TRBJ2-1	TGTGCCAGCAGCTTATGGGAGGGCGATGAGCAGTTCTTC	CASSLWEGDEQFF
TRBV5-1	-	TRBD1	TRBJ1-4	TGCGCCAGCAGCTTCCGGACAGGGGAGGATGAAAAACTGTTTTTT	CASSFRTGEDEKLFF
TRBV6-1	many	TRBD1	TRBJ1-1	TGTGCCAGCAGTGAGACCGGGACAGGAGGGACTGAAGCTTTCTTT	CASSETGTGGTEAFF
TRBV5-8	-	-	TRBJ2-1	TGTGCCAGCAGCTCGCCGGGTTTCAATGAGCAGTTCTTC	CASSSPGFNEQFF
TRBV7-7	-	-	TRBJ2-3	TGTGCTAGCAGCTCCTCCCCATCGTTTTGGGATACGCAGTATTTT	CASSSSPSFWDTQYF
TRBV28	few	-	TRBJ1-1	TGTGCCAGCAGTTTCGACGGGGGCACTGAAGCTTTCTTT	CASSFDGGTEAFF
TRBV29-1	-	-	TRBJ1-5	TGCAGCGTTGGACAGGTCCCTAATCAGCCCCAGCATTTT	CSVGQVPNQPQHF
TRBV5-6	few	-	TRBJ2-2	TGTGCCAGCAGCTTACGGGGGTGGACCGGGGAGCTGTTTTTT	CASSLRGWTGELFF
TRBV12-3/TRBV12-4	few	-	TRBJ2-7	TGTGCCAGCAGACTGAGTTACGAGCAGTACTTC	CASRLSYEQYF
TRBV12-3/TRBV12-4	-	-	TRBJ2-5	TGTGCCAGCAGCCTGTTAACAAACAGGCGGGCGGAGACCCAGTACTTC	CASSLLTNRRAETQYF
TRBV5-4	-	-	TRBJ2-1	TGTGCCAGCAGCGAGGAACTAGCTAGCTACAATGAGCAGTTCTTC	CASSEELASYNEQFF
TRBV7-8	many	TRBD2	TRBJ2-1	TGTGCCAGCAGCTTAGCAGGGACTAGCTACAATGAGCAGTTCTTC	CASSLAGTSYNEQFF
TRBV20-1	once	TRBD2	TRBJ2-1	TGCAGTGCTAGAGATCCGGTACTAGCGGGGGGCGAGCAGTTCTTC	CSARDPVLAGGEQFF
TRBV27	few	TRBD1	TRBJ2-1	TGTGCCAGCAGTCTCGGACAGGGGGCTTTCTACAATGAGCAGTTCTTC	CASSLGQGAFYNEQFF
TRBV27	-	TRBD1	TRBJ1-5	TGTGCCAGCAGTTCCGGGGGACAGGATCAGCCCCAGCATTTT	CASSSGGQDQPQHF
TRBV7-6	few	TRBD1	TRBJ2-5	TGTGCCAGCAGCTCACCTGGACAGGGCCAAGAGACCCAGTACTTC	CASSSPGQGQETQYF
TRBV29-1	-	TRBD2	TRBJ2-3	TGCAGCGTTGAAAATCTCGCGGGGGGGAACACAGATACGCAGTATTTT	CSVENLAGGNTDTQYF
TRBV27	-	TRBD1	TRBJ2-7	TGTGCCAGCAGTCCCTGGGACAGGGGGTTCGGTGAGCAGTACTTC	CASSPWDRGFGEQYF
TRBV12-3/TRBV12-4	few	TRBD1	TRBJ2-2	TGTGCCAGCAGGATACCTGGGACAGGGCATACCGGGGAGCTGTTTTTT	CASRIPGTGHTGELFF
TRBV6-2/TRBV6-3	-	-	TRBJ2-1	TGTGCCAGCAGTTACTCGATTACAGAGCCGAAAAGATACAATGAGCAGTTCTTC	CASSYSITEPKRYNEQFF
TRBV4-2	-	-	TRBJ2-2	TGTGCCAGCAGCCCCTTAGGAACCGGGGATCTGTTTTTT	CASSPLGTGDLFF
TRBV27	many	-	TRBJ2-7	TGTGCCAGCAGTTCCCGGGGGCCCTCGGCCTACGAGCAGTACTTC	CASSSRGPSAYEQYF
TRBV7-6	-	-	TRBJ1-6	TGTGCCAGCACCCATACCAGGGGACTAAAGAATTCACCCCTCCACTTT	CASTHTRGLKNSPLHF
TRBV10-3	few	TRBD1	TRBJ1-1	TGTGCCGTTAGAGGGGGCCTAACTGAAGCTTTCTTT	CAVRGGLTEAFF
TRBV6-5	-	-	TRBJ2-1	TGTGCCAGCAAGTCGCCCTACAACTACAATGAGCAGTTCTTC	CASKSPYNYNEQFF
TRBV2	many	TRBD1	TRBJ1-2	TGTGCCAGCAGGGGGACAGCCTATGGCTACACCTTC	CASRGTAYGYTF
TRBV7-2	many	-	TRBJ2-1	TGTGCCAGCAGCTTAGTGGGCAGAGCCATCTACAATGAGCAGTTCTTC	CASSLVGRAIYNEQFF
TRBV6-2/TRBV6-3	-	-	TRBJ2-1	TGTGCCAGCAGTTACTTTGATACTCCAGCATTTCATGAGCAGTTCTTC	CASSYFDTPAFHEQFF
TRBV7-6	many	-	TRBJ2-1	TGTGCCAGTACAAAACTAGCCAACAACTACAATGAGCAGTTCTTC	CASTKLANNYNEQFF